Following are 12 T cell receptor beta chains from one sample sequenced in a study of OX40 agonist ivuxolimab in advanced cancers. The data were produced by immunoSEQ multiplex PCR, yet TCRdb's version contains in-frame clones alone and is incomplete. The sample carries approximately 110,000 clones, 85% to 95% recorded once. The material was CD4+ or CD8+ T cells sorted from blood, obtained in a trial of the OX40 agonist ivuxolimab. Receptor source: an adult with an advanced solid tumor such as melanoma, head and neck, liver or kidney cancer.

The chain recombines TRBV5-1 with TRBJ2-3; 7 nucleotides line up with TRBD1. Germline V gene data show CDR1 as SGHRS and CDR2 as YFSETQ. The CDR3 is made up of 15 amino acids. The ends lost 6 bases at V and 0 bases at J; junction bases unmatched: 7. In nucleotides, the CDR3 is TGCGCCAGCAACAGCCGGGACAGCAGCACAGATACGCAGTATTTT. This translates into CASNSRDSSTDTQYF.

V gene TRBV7-6 combines with J gene TRBJ1-5; D might be TRBD1 (6 bases). This CDR3 contains 14 residues. Germline V CDR1 and CDR2: SGHVS, FNYEAQ. V was pared by 0 bases and J by 4 bases, with 7 bases between. DNA of the CDR3: TGTGCCAGCAGCTTAGCACAGGGTAATCAGCCCCAGCATTTT. Translated, it gives CASSLAQGNQPQHF.

The chain carries TRBV4-1 and TRBJ2-3, with D perhaps TRBD1 or TRBD2 (5 bases each). This CDR3 has 15 amino acids. Trimming took off 1 base at V and 2 bases at J, with 10 bases between the two ends. Germline assignment: CDR1 MGHRA and CDR2 YSYEKL. The CDR3 DNA follows: TGCGCCAGCAGCCAAGGAAGTGGGACCACAGATACGCAGTATTTT. It specifies CASSQGSGTTDTQYF.

The chain is built from TRBV19 and TRBJ1-1; D is undetermined. In germline, CDR1 is LNHDA, CDR2 SQIVND (reference sequence). The CDR3 contains 14 residues. V shed 6 bases and J shed 1 base, with 12 bases lying between them. CDR3 residues: CASSLGGSNTEAFF. The CDR3 nucleotides are TGTGCCAGTAGCCTAGGCGGGTCGAACACTGAAGCTTTCTTT. Looking up the rest from reference TRBV19 and TRBJ1-1 gives the full variable domain: DGGITQSPKYLFRKEGQNVTLSCEQNLNHDAMYWYRQDPGQGLRLIYYSQIVNDFQKGDIAEGYSVSREKKESFPLTVTSAQKNPTAFYLCASSLGGSNTEAFFGQGTRLTVV.

V gene TRBV28 combines with J gene TRBJ2-1; D uncertain. Germline V gene lookup returns CDR1 MDHEN and CDR2 SYDVKM. The V end lost 7 bases, the J end lost 9 bases, and 13 bases lay between the germline ends. There are 12 residues in the CDR3. The CDR3 here is CASNPNGGEQFF. As DNA, the CDR3 is TGTGCCAGCAACCCTAACGGTGGTGAGCAGTTCTTC.

The chain carries TRBV9 and TRBJ2-7, with D perhaps given as TRBD1 or TRBD2 (5 bases each). Trimming left V 1 base short and J 2 bases short, with 10 bases between. This CDR3 is built from 14 residues. Germline V gives CDR1 SGDLS, CDR2 YYNGEE. CDR3 DNA sequence: TGTGCCAGCAGCGTACCGGGACGGGCCTACGAGCAGTACTTC. Its protein product is CASSVPGRAYEQYF.

This clone was counted between two and nine times. Compared with germline, one end of the junction differs, possibly owing to a read error. The genes are TRBV9 and TRBJ1-1; D gene unclear. The length of the CDR3 is 14 residues. Germline CDR1 is SGDLS and CDR2 is YYNGEE. As DNA, the CDR3 is TGTGCCAGCAGCGGACAAGTCATGAACGCTGAAGCTTTCTTT. Translating gives CASSGQVMNAEAFF.

This rearrangement joins TRBV27 to TRBJ1-2, with a weak D call TRBD1 (5 bases). Germline V CDR1 and CDR2: MNHEY, SMNVEV (reference sequence). V was shortened by 0 bases and J by 7 bases, with 21 bases between the two germline ends. The CDR3 spans 17 residues. DNA for the CDR3: TGTGCCAGCAGTTTATCCGCTGGGACTCCCATTTCTTCTGGCTACACCTTC. This sequence encodes CASSLSAGTPISSGYTF.

V and J are TRBV20-1 and TRBJ1-1; 8 bases fit TRBD1. The V gene end was trimmed by 5 bases and the J gene end by 8 bases; junction bases not matched to a gene: 4. The CDR3 sequence is 11 residues long. The germline gives CDR1 DFQATT, CDR2 SNEGSKA (reference sequence). The CDR3 DNA is TGCAGTGCTGGACAGGGTAGGGAAGCTTTCTTT. Encoded protein: CSAGQGREAFF.

The gene calls are TRBV15 and TRBJ2-7, with 8 bases that match TRBD1. In germline, CDR1 is LNHNV, CDR2 YYDKDF (reference sequence). The CDR3 consists of 15 residues. V dropped 3 bases and J dropped 3; count of bases not matched to a gene: 7. CDR3 amino acids: CATSRGQGANYEQYF. CDR3 DNA: TGTGCCACCAGCAGGGGGCAGGGGGCCAACTACGAGCAGTACTTC.

The V and J genes are TRBV25-1 and TRBJ2-1; no firm D call. The germline V gene encodes CDR1 MGHDK and CDR2 SYGVNS. Trimming shortened V by 3 bases and J by 14 bases, and 14 bases separated the two germline ends. The CDR3 loop spans 12 amino acids. The CDR3 sequence: CASSDILGIEFF. DNA of the CDR3: TGTGCCAGCAGTGATATACTGGGTATAGAGTTCTTC.

The chain employs TRBV16 and TRBJ1-5; D is undetermined. CDR1 and CDR2 (germline): KGHSY, FQNENV. This CDR3 is built from 15 residues. V was clipped by 0 bases and J by 1 base, with 7 bases between them. CDR3 sequence: CASSQSGQSNQPQHF. The DNA of the CDR3 is TGTGCCAGCAGCCAATCGGGTCAGAGCAATCAGCCCCAGCATTTT.